The following is a T cell receptor (beta chain) sequence with its context. This record comes from a study of T cell changes during pregnancy in multiple sclerosis. Sequenced by immunoSEQ multiplex PCR; TCRdb stores in-frame clones only, minus some. The data hold approximately 100,000 clones, with 80% to 95% observed a single time. The V gene's germline CDR1 is LNHNV and CDR2 YYDKDF (reference sequence). Trimming pared 1 base from V and 3 bases from J, leaving 6 bases between. CDR3 length: 14 residues. The V gene is TRBV15, the J gene TRBJ2-2; D unresolved. Specimen: peripheral blood, collected in the first trimester of pregnancy. This receptor was taken from a female donor with multiple sclerosis, enrolled in a pregnancy study. CDR3 coding DNA: TGTGCCACCAGCAGAGTTCAGGACACCGGGGAGCTGTTTTTT. This gives the protein CATSRVQDTGELFF. The whole variable domain, filled in from reference TRBV15 and TRBJ2-2, reads DAMVIQNPRYQVTQFGKPVTLSCSQTLNHNVMYWYQQKSSQAPKLLFHYYDKDFNNEADTPDNFQSRRPNTSFCFLDIRSPGLGDTAMYLCATSRVQDTGELFFGEGSRLTVL.